This section outlines one TCR beta chain sequence together with its context. The J segment lost 3 bases and the V segment lost 0 bases, leaving 11 bases of the junction unmatched. Looked up from germline, CDR1 is SGHDN and CDR2 is FVKESK. The length of the CDR3 is 17 residues. The source of the sample is a study of shared clonotypes between healthy human individuals. On sorted subsets, replicate PCRs used 150 to 250 ng DNA, or tens of thousands of T cell genomes. As processed by the authors: Filtering differed, since immunoSEQ gave only junction sequences and no quality scores. Profiled with immunoSEQ multiplex PCR; TCRdb holds only in-frame clones, not every one. The D gene and trimming were derived from the DNA, and the V and J assignments and clone size from that table. The sample holds around 1,000,000 clones, around three quarters seen once.

The sequence came from a man younger than 35 in good health. Some clones in this sample may be carry-over from other donors' samples. The rearrangement joins TRBV14 to TRBJ2-7, with TRBD1 matching 7 bases. Sample: memory CD4+ T cells from PBMCs. This sample's subset: CD45RA-negative fraction. In DNA, the CDR3 is TGTGCCAGCAGCCAAGACCCCCCCGGGACAGCCTTCTACGAGCAGTACTTC. It codes for CASSQDPPGTAFYEQYF. Full variable domain (remainder filled in from reference TRBV14 and TRBJ2-7): EAGVTQFPSHSVIEKGQTVTLRCDPISGHDNLYWYRRVMGKEIKFLLHFVKESKQDESGMPNNRFLAERTGGTYSTLKVQPAELEDSGVYFCASSQDPPGTAFYEQYFGPGTRLTVT.